This TCR beta chain was identified in a study of cytomegalovirus exposure and HLA in healthy donors. Study-level background: Unique TCRs numbering about 85 million, obtained from HLA-typed donors, made up an early data release.

The PCR employed 60 Vbeta primers together with 13 Jbeta primers. Sequencing was performed with immunoSEQ multiplex PCR; in TCRdb, only in-frame clones are kept and a portion is missing. The data show more than 95,000 clones, about 12% seen once. The J segment lost 0 bases and the V segment lost 6 bases, leaving 10 bases of the junction unmatched. The CDR3 is 16 residues long. Germline CDR1 is LGHNT and CDR2 is FRNRAP. The study's findings and limits: The CMV antigen specificity of three CMV-associated chains was confirmed through in vitro analysis. Per a prior analysis, the majority of TCR beta V segments were productive roughly 87% or roughly 30% of the time. No immune exposure information besides CMV serostatus was available.

On this clone itself: What it binds is not known.

This chain uses TRBV12-5 with TRBJ2-5, with 7 bases aligning to TRBD1. The material sequenced was PBMCs. This TCR came from a man aged 35 to 55 in good health and CMV-seropositive. CDR3 sequence reads: CASGLGTAQYQETQYF. The DNA of the CDR3 is TGTGCTAGTGGCCTCGGGACAGCCCAATACCAAGAGACCCAGTACTTC.